A selection of T cell receptor beta chains follows, all from one sample in a study of cytomegalovirus exposure and HLA in healthy donors. Here immunoSEQ multiplex PCR was the method, and the copy in TCRdb shows in-frame clones only, minus some. The data contain approximately 150,000 clones, roughly 78% of them seen just once; the ten biggest clones take up over 10%. Material for sequencing was PBMCs. The origin of the receptors is a woman between 50 and 59 years old in good health and CMV-seropositive. Each CDR3 is given with its conserved first and last residue. Each record gives: clone size, J gene, V gene, D gene, CDR3 DNA, CDR3 protein. The D gene is left open where the match is weak. Expanded clones are given a class, and other clones once, few, many or no size at all.

few | TRBJ1-3 | TRBV10-3 | TRBD1 | TGTGCCATCAGTGAGGGGGACAGCTCTGGAAACACCATATATTTT | CAISEGDSSGNTIYF
NA | TRBJ2-1 | TRBV5-1 | TRBD1 | TGCGCCAGCAGCATCCTACTCGGACAGGGGGACAATGAGCAGTTCTTC | CASSILLGQGDNEQFF
NA | TRBJ2-7 | TRBV12-5 | NA | TGTGCTAGTGGTTTGGTACTGGGCAGCGGGCCCTACGAGCAGTACTTC | CASGLVLGSGPYEQYF
NA | TRBJ1-6 | TRBV6-5 | TRBD1 | TGTGCCAGCAGTACTTCTACGGGACAGGGTTCACCCCTCCACTTT | CASSTSTGQGSPLHF
NA | TRBJ2-1 | TRBV5-6 | TRBD2 | TGTGCCAGCAGGGGGAGGCGGGGGACCCGTAATGAGCAGTTCTTC | CASRGRRGTRNEQFF
NA | TRBJ2-7 | TRBV29-1 | NA | TGCAGCGTCTCCCGGGTCGAGGGCTACGAGCAGTACTTC | CSVSRVEGYEQYF
NA | TRBJ1-4 | TRBV30 | NA | TGTGCCTGGAGTGAAGGGGAGGTAAATGAAAAACTGTTTTTT | CAWSEGEVNEKLFF
NA | TRBJ2-2 | TRBV15 | TRBD1 | TGTGCCACCAGCAGAGACCGGACAGGGGCCGGGGAGCTGTTTTTT | CATSRDRTGAGELFF
NA | TRBJ2-5 | TRBV25-1 | NA | TGTGCCAGCAGTGCACAGGTAGGGGAGACCCAGTACTTC | CASSAQVGETQYF
NA | TRBJ2-3 | TRBV5-1 | TRBD2 | TGCGCCAGCAGCAGAATAAGCGGGGGGGCGACAGATACGCAGTATTTT | CASSRISGGATDTQYF
NA | TRBJ2-3 | TRBV6-5 | TRBD2 | TGTGCCAGCAGTTTAAGCGGGGGGAGGACAGATACGCAGTATTTT | CASSLSGGRTDTQYF
NA | TRBJ1-6 | TRBV5-1 | NA | TGCGCCAGCAGCTTGGTAGGTGACGGGGATTCACCCCTCCACTTT | CASSLVGDGDSPLHF
NA | TRBJ1-2 | TRBV27 | NA | TGTGCCAGCAGTTTGGCTTCTGACTATGGCTACACCTTC | CASSLASDYGYTF
NA | TRBJ2-2 | TRBV11-2 | NA | TGTGCCAGCAGCTTCCAGAACACCGGGGAGCTGTTTTTT | CASSFQNTGELFF
NA | TRBJ1-6 | TRBV5-6 | TRBD1 | TGTGCCAGCAGCTCGGACAGGGGGCTTTCACCCCTCCACTTT | CASSSDRGLSPLHF
NA | TRBJ1-5 | TRBV19 | TRBD1 | TGTGCCAGTCGGCGACAGGGGGCCGATTTTAGAAATCAGCCCCAGCATTTT | CASRRQGADFRNQPQHF
NA | TRBJ2-1 | TRBV13 | TRBD2 | TGTGCCAGCAGCCCCTCACTGCCGGGACTACGAGGCAATGAGCAGTTCTTC | CASSPSLPGLRGNEQFF
few | TRBJ2-7 | TRBV5-1 | NA | TGCGCCAGCAGCAGCAGGGTTTCCTACGAGCAGTACTTC | CASSSRVSYEQYF
NA | TRBJ2-7 | TRBV27 | TRBD2 | TGTGCCAGCAGTTTAAGGCAGCCGGGGGGCTACGAGCAGTACTTC | CASSLRQPGGYEQYF
NA | TRBJ1-2 | TRBV6-1 | NA | TGTGCCAGCAGTGAGATGGGGGCGATCTATGGCTACACCTTC | CASSEMGAIYGYTF
NA | TRBJ2-1 | TRBV13 | TRBD2 | TGTGCCAGCAGCCGTCGGGGGGGCCCTAGCAATGAGCAGTTCTTC | CASSRRGGPSNEQFF
NA | TRBJ1-5 | TRBV7-9 | NA | TGTGCCAGCAGCTTAGTGCGCGGGGGGGAAACCTATAGCAATCAGCCCCAGCATTTT | CASSLVRGGETYSNQPQHF
once | TRBJ1-1 | TRBV6-5 | NA | TGTGCCAGCCTGGACAGGAACACTGAAGCTTTCTTT | CASLDRNTEAFF
NA | TRBJ1-5 | TRBV18 | NA | TGTGCCAGCTCACCACCACAGGCTAGCAATCAGCCCCAGCATTTT | CASSPPQASNQPQHF
NA | TRBJ2-1 | TRBV6-5 | TRBD1 | TGTGCCAGCAGTTACTCCGGACAGGGGTCTGACAATGAGCAGTTCTTC | CASSYSGQGSDNEQFF
once | TRBJ2-7 | TRBV2 | NA | TGTGCCAGCAGACCCGTGAAGGTCGGGTACTACGAGCAGTACTTC | CASRPVKVGYYEQYF
few | TRBJ2-1 | TRBV2 | NA | TGTGCCAGCAATTCAGGGGTCCCCTACAATGAGCAGTTCTTC | CASNSGVPYNEQFF
NA | TRBJ2-3 | TRBV7-7 | NA | TGTGCCAGCAGTTTGGGGCCCAGGGGACCAACAGATACGCAGTATTTT | CASSLGPRGPTDTQYF
NA | TRBJ2-7 | TRBV28 | NA | TGTGCCAGCTACGGGACTTCAGACAACGAGCAGTACTTC | CASYGTSDNEQYF
NA | TRBJ2-3 | TRBV9 | NA | TGTGCCAGCAGCGTAGAAAACCTGCGGAGCACAGATACGCAGTATTTT | CASSVENLRSTDTQYF
NA | TRBJ1-2 | TRBV6-5 | NA | TGTGCCAGCAGCCGGGACGGGGGGCACTATGGCTACACCTTC | CASSRDGGHYGYTF
NA | TRBJ2-1 | TRBV6-5 | NA | TGTGCCAGCAGTTTCCTGGGAGGTGAGCAGTTCTTC | CASSFLGGEQFF
NA | TRBJ2-2 | TRBV2 | TRBD1 | TGTGCCAGCAGTGAGCAGGGGGCGAACACCGGGGAGCTGTTTTTT | CASSEQGANTGELFF
NA | TRBJ1-2 | TRBV28 | TRBD1 | TGTGCCAGCAGTTCCGGGGACAGGGGGCTTTATGGCTACACCTTC | CASSSGDRGLYGYTF
few | TRBJ2-3 | TRBV5-4 | TRBD2 | TGTGCCAGCAGCCGTACGACTAGCGGGGGGCAATACTCGACAGATACGCAGTATTTT | CASSRTTSGGQYSTDTQYF
NA | TRBJ2-1 | TRBV30 | TRBD1 | TGTGCCGGAAGGACAGGGGGAGGCAATGAGCAGTTCTTC | CAGRTGGGNEQFF
NA | TRBJ2-7 | TRBV15 | NA | TGTGCCACCAGCAGAGACCGACAGTACGAGCAGTACTTC | CATSRDRQYEQYF
few | TRBJ1-2 | TRBV5-1 | TRBD1 | TGCGCCAGCAGCCCTACAGGGGGCAAATATGGCTACACCTTC | CASSPTGGKYGYTF
NA | TRBJ2-7 | TRBV9 | NA | TGTGCCAGCAGCGAGCTGGAGTCTCCCTACGAGCAGTACTTC | CASSELESPYEQYF
NA | TRBJ1-6 | TRBV5-1 | NA | TGCGCCAGCAGCTCCTCGGGGGTCGGGTCACCCCTCCACTTT | CASSSSGVGSPLHF
few | TRBJ2-1 | TRBV6-1 | TRBD2 | TGTGCCAGCAGTGAAGCCATAGGCGGGGGGGCCCATGAGCAGTTCTTC | CASSEAIGGGAHEQFF
once | TRBJ1-6 | TRBV15 | NA | TGTGCCACCAGCAGAGAGCGTCAGGTCAATTCACCCCTCCACTTT | CATSRERQVNSPLHF
NA | TRBJ2-3 | TRBV15 | NA | TGTGCCACCAGCAACCTGGGCGCAGATACGCAGTATTTT | CATSNLGADTQYF
NA | TRBJ1-2 | TRBV5-3 | NA | TGTGCCAGAAGGTATAGCTACACCTTC | CARRYSYTF
NA | TRBJ1-1 | TRBV10-3 | NA | TGTGCCATCGGCCGGGGGGCGTTGAACACTGAAGCTTTCTTT | CAIGRGALNTEAFF
NA | TRBJ2-1 | TRBV2 | TRBD2 | TGTGCCAGCAGGGCCCTCGGACTAGCGGGGGGGAATGAGCAGTTCTTC | CASRALGLAGGNEQFF
NA | TRBJ1-2 | TRBV5-1 | NA | TGCGCCAGCAGCTTGGAGGGGTTAGGTGGCTACACCTTC | CASSLEGLGGYTF
NA | TRBJ2-1 | TRBV9 | NA | TGTGCCAGCAGCCCACTTCCGGGGTTAAATGAGCAGTTCTTC | CASSPLPGLNEQFF
few | TRBJ1-1 | TRBV5-1 | NA | TGCGCCAGCAGCGCCGCAGGTAACCCTGAAGCTTTCTTT | CASSAAGNPEAFF
NA | TRBJ1-5 | TRBV27 | TRBD1 | TGTGCCAGCACCTCAGGGGGGCCGAATGGGCCCCAGCATTTT | CASTSGGPNGPQHF
NA | TRBJ2-2 | TRBV10-1 | NA | TGCGCCAGCGGCCAGGGGAACACCGGGGAGCTGTTTTTT | CASGQGNTGELFF
NA | TRBJ1-3 | TRBV30 | NA | TGTGCCTGGAGCCAAAGCCGTATTCCCTCTGGAAACACCATATATTTT | CAWSQSRIPSGNTIYF
NA | TRBJ1-2 | TRBV5-1 | NA | TGCGCCAGCAGCTTGGTTGGGCAGGCGTACTATGGCTACACCTTC | CASSLVGQAYYGYTF
NA | TRBJ2-1 | TRBV12-5 | TRBD1 | TGTGCTAGTGGTTTGCCTTCCGGGACAGGGGCCTACAATGAGCAGTTCTTC | CASGLPSGTGAYNEQFF
NA | TRBJ2-7 | TRBV5-4 | NA | TGTGCCAGCAGCTTGTCGATACAATCCTACGAGCAGTACTTC | CASSLSIQSYEQYF
few | TRBJ2-3 | TRBV6-1 | TRBD1 | TGTGCCAGCCCAAGGGGACAGACGCACACAGATACGCAGTATTTT | CASPRGQTHTDTQYF